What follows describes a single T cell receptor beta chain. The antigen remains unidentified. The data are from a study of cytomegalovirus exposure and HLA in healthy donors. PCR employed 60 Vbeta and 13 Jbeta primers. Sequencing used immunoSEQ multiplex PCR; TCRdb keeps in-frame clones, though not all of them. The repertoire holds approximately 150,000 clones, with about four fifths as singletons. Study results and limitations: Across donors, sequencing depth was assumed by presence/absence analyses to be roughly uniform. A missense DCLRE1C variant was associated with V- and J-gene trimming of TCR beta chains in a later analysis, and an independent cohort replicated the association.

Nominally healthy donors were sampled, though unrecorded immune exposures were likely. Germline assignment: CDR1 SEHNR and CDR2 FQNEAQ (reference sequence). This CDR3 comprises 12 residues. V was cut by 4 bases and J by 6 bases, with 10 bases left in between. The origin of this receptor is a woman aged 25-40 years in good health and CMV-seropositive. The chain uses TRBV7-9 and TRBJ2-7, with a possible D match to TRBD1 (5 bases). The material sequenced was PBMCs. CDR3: CASSWGAGEQYF. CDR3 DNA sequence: TGTGCCAGCAGCTGGGGCGCCGGCGAGCAGTACTTC.